The T cell receptor beta chain described here comes from a study of blood T cell repertoires in COVID-19. Study details: Material from acute and convalescent COVID-19 was sourced from the United States, Italy and Spain. The cDNA or gDNA used as material had been derived from T cells, B-cell-depleted T cells, or PBMCs.

V shed 6 bases and J 3 bases; nucleotides not matched to a gene: 0. Germline V gives CDR1 MDHEN, CDR2 SYDVKM. The CDR3 consists of 12 residues. Per the authors' pipeline: It was from reference gene primer amplification that nucleated cell counts were estimated. Clones were sequenced by immunoSEQ multiplex PCR, and TCRdb holds only the in-frame ones, with some missing. D and trimming come from the DNA, and the V and J calls and clone size come from that table. The repertoire holds 95,000 to 100,000 clones, with approximately 84% as singletons. Material: peripheral blood. This receptor was obtained from a human donor in a cohort sampled during active COVID-19. The genes are TRBV28 and TRBJ1-2; TRBD1 agrees at 8 bases. The CDR3, as DNA: TGTGCCAGCAGGGACAGGGACTATGGCTACACCTTC. Translated, it gives CASRDRDYGYTF.